A selection of T cell receptor beta chains follows, all from one sample in a study of cytomegalovirus exposure and HLA in healthy donors. The repertoire was sequenced with immunoSEQ multiplex PCR; TCRdb's copy has only in-frame clones and lacks some. Counted here are 100,000 or so clones, around two thirds occurring once; the ten biggest clones make up approximately 3.8%. Source material: PBMCs. These TCRs come from a young man in good health and CMV-seropositive. Each CDR3 is given with its conserved first and last residue. Fields, in order: clone size, J gene, V gene, D gene, CDR3 protein, CDR3 DNA. The D gene is left open where the match is weak. Clone size appears in some rows only: once, few, many, or a class for an expanded clone.

clone size: -
J gene: TRBJ2-5
V gene: TRBV27
D gene: TRBD1
CDR3 protein: CASSPSTGEIQETQYF
CDR3 DNA: TGTGCCAGCAGTCCATCGACAGGGGAGATCCAAGAGACCCAGTACTTC

clone size: -
J gene: TRBJ2-7
V gene: TRBV7-9
D gene: -
CDR3 protein: CASSLGTGRKVEQYF
CDR3 DNA: TGTGCCAGCAGCTTAGGGACGGGAAGAAAGGTCGAGCAGTACTTC

clone size: -
J gene: TRBJ2-7
V gene: TRBV10-2
D gene: TRBD1
CDR3 protein: CASKSGTGAEQYF
CDR3 DNA: TGCGCCAGCAAATCCGGGACAGGCGCTGAGCAGTACTTC

clone size: few
J gene: TRBJ1-2
V gene: TRBV7-2
D gene: TRBD1
CDR3 protein: CASSLAGTGGGYTF
CDR3 DNA: TGTGCCAGCAGCTTAGCCGGGACAGGGGGTGGCTACACCTTC

clone size: -
J gene: TRBJ2-1
V gene: TRBV5-1
D gene: -
CDR3 protein: CASSLMTDYNEQFF
CDR3 DNA: TGCGCCAGCAGTCTCATGACAGATTACAATGAGCAGTTCTTC

clone size: -
J gene: TRBJ1-2
V gene: TRBV21-1
D gene: -
CDR3 protein: CASSPRSPGQGRGYTF
CDR3 DNA: TGTGCCAGCAGTCCCAGATCCCCGGGACAGGGGAGAGGCTACACCTTC

clone size: -
J gene: TRBJ2-5
V gene: TRBV5-1
D gene: -
CDR3 protein: CASRVEQETQYF
CDR3 DNA: TGCGCCAGCAGAGTAGAACAAGAGACCCAGTACTTC

clone size: -
J gene: TRBJ1-6
V gene: TRBV10-1
D gene: TRBD1
CDR3 protein: CASTRAVERGLRNSPLHF
CDR3 DNA: TGCGCCAGCACAAGGGCAGTAGAGAGGGGGCTCCGTAATTCACCCCTCCACTTT

clone size: -
J gene: TRBJ2-7
V gene: TRBV28
D gene: TRBD2
CDR3 protein: CASRLTSGGGYEQYF
CDR3 DNA: TGTGCCAGCAGGTTGACTAGCGGCGGTGGGTACGAGCAGTACTTC

clone size: -
J gene: TRBJ1-1
V gene: TRBV7-9
D gene: -
CDR3 protein: CASSPSGHSTEAFF
CDR3 DNA: TGTGCCAGCAGCCCGTCTGGACATAGCACTGAAGCTTTCTTT

clone size: -
J gene: TRBJ2-1
V gene: TRBV5-5
D gene: TRBD2
CDR3 protein: CARLTSGGPRSYNEQFF
CDR3 DNA: TGTGCCAGATTGACTAGCGGGGGGCCACGCTCCTACAATGAGCAGTTCTTC

clone size: -
J gene: TRBJ1-4
V gene: TRBV7-8
D gene: -
CDR3 protein: CASSFRFSEKLFF
CDR3 DNA: TGTGCCAGCAGCTTCAGGTTTTCCGAAAAACTGTTTTTT

clone size: once
J gene: TRBJ2-3
V gene: TRBV21-1
D gene: -
CDR3 protein: CASSKGSSGVGTDTQYF
CDR3 DNA: TGTGCCAGCAGCAAAGGGAGTAGCGGGGTGGGGACAGATACGCAGTATTTT

clone size: -
J gene: TRBJ2-7
V gene: TRBV27
D gene: TRBD1
CDR3 protein: CASRRTGTIYEQYF
CDR3 DNA: TGTGCCAGCAGGCGGACAGGGACAATATACGAGCAGTACTTC

clone size: once
J gene: TRBJ2-2
V gene: TRBV7-6
D gene: -
CDR3 protein: CASSLTPVANTGELFF
CDR3 DNA: TGTGCCAGCAGCTTAACTCCGGTAGCGAACACCGGGGAGCTGTTTTTT

clone size: -
J gene: TRBJ1-1
V gene: TRBV7-6
D gene: -
CDR3 protein: CASSLASTGFEAFF
CDR3 DNA: TGTGCCAGCAGCTTAGCGTCGACAGGATTTGAAGCTTTCTTT

clone size: few
J gene: TRBJ1-5
V gene: TRBV10-3
D gene: -
CDR3 protein: CAVRGSNQPQHF
CDR3 DNA: TGTGCGGTACGGGGTAGCAATCAGCCCCAGCATTTT

clone size: -
J gene: TRBJ2-2
V gene: TRBV7-2
D gene: TRBD2
CDR3 protein: CASSFRLATTGELFF
CDR3 DNA: TGTGCCAGCAGCTTTAGACTAGCTACCACCGGGGAGCTGTTTTTT

clone size: -
J gene: TRBJ2-3
V gene: TRBV7-2
D gene: TRBD1
CDR3 protein: CASSLGTGGLTDTQYF
CDR3 DNA: TGTGCCAGCAGCTTAGGGACAGGGGGCTTAACAGATACGCAGTATTTT

clone size: -
J gene: TRBJ2-2
V gene: TRBV5-1
D gene: -
CDR3 protein: CASEPGWETGELFF
CDR3 DNA: TGCGCCAGCGAACCAGGGTGGGAAACCGGGGAGCTGTTTTTT

clone size: -
J gene: TRBJ2-5
V gene: TRBV5-1
D gene: TRBD2
CDR3 protein: CASSSGLAEETQYF
CDR3 DNA: TGCGCCAGCAGCTCCGGACTAGCCGAAGAGACCCAGTACTTC

clone size: -
J gene: TRBJ1-1
V gene: TRBV5-1
D gene: -
CDR3 protein: CASSPAGVSTEAFF
CDR3 DNA: TGCGCCAGCAGCCCGGCAGGGGTAAGCACTGAAGCTTTCTTT